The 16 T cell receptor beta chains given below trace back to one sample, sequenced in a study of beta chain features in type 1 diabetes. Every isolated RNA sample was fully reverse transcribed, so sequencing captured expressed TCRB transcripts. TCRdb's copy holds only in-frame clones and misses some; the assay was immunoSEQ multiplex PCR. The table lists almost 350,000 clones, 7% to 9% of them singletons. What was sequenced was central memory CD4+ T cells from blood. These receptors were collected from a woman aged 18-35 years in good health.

As DNA, the CDR3 is TGCGCCAGCAGCTTCGGGTCCGGGACAGGGTCCGGGGAGCTGTTTTTT. This gives the protein CASSFGSGTGSGELFF. This chain links TRBV5-1 with TRBJ2-2, with 9 bases that match TRBD1. Germline V gene lookup returns CDR1 SGHRS and CDR2 YFSETQ. V trimming: 2 bases; J trimming: 6 bases; junction bases outside the gene matches: 8. The CDR3 is 16 amino acids. The whole variable domain, remainder taken from reference TRBV5-1 and TRBJ2-2, is KAGVTQTPRYLIKTRGQQVTLSCSPISGHRSVSWYQQTPGQGLQFLFEYFSETQRNKGNFPGRFSGRQFSNSRSEMNVSTLELGDSALYLCASSFGSGTGSGELFFGEGSRLTVL.

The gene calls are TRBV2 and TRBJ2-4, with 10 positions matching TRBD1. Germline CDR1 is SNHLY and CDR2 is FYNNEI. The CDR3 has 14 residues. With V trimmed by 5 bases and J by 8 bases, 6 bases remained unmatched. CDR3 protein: CASSMGQGLHIQYF. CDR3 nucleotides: TGTGCCAGCAGTATGGGACAGGGGTTGCACATTCAGTACTTC.

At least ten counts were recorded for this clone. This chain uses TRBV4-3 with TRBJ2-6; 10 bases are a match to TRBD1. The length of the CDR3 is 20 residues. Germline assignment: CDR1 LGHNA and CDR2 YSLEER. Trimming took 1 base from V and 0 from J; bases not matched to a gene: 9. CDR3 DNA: TGCGCCAGCAGCCAAGCCCTGACAGGGGGCGTTTACTCTGGGGCCAACGTCCTGACTTTC. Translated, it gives CASSQALTGGVYSGANVLTF.

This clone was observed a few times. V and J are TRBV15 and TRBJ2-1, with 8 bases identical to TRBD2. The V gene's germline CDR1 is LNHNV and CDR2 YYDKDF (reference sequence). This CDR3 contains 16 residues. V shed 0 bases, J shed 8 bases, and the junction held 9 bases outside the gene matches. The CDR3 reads CATSRDAGGRSDEQFF. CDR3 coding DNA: TGTGCCACCAGCAGAGATGCTGGCGGGAGGAGCGATGAGCAGTTCTTC. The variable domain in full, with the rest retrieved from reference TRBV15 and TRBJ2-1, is DAMVIQNPRYQVTQFGKPVTLSCSQTLNHNVMYWYQQKSSQAPKLLFHYYDKDFNNEADTPDNFQSRRPNTSFCFLDIRSPGLGDTAMYLCATSRDAGGRSDEQFFGPGTRLTVL.

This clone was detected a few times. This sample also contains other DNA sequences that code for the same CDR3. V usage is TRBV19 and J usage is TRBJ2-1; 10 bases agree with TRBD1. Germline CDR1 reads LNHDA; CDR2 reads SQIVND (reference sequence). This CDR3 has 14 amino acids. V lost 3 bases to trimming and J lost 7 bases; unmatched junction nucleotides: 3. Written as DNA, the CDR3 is TGTGCCAGTAGTATTGGACAGGGGGTAAATGAGCAGTTCTTC. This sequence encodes CASSIGQGVNEQFF.

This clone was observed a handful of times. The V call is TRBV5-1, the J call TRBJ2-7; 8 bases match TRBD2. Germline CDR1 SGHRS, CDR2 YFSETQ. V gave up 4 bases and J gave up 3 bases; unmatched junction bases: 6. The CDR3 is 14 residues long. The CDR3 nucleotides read TGCGCCAGCAGCCCCGGGGGGGGAATCTACGAGCAGTACTTC. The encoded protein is CASSPGGGIYEQYF.

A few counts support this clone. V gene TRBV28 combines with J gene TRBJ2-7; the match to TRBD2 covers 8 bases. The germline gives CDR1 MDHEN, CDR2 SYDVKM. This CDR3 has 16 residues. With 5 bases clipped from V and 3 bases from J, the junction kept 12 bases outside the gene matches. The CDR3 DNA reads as TGTGCCAGCAGTCTTACGTTAGTAGCGGGACTCTACGAGCAGTACTTC. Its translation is CASSLTLVAGLYEQYF.

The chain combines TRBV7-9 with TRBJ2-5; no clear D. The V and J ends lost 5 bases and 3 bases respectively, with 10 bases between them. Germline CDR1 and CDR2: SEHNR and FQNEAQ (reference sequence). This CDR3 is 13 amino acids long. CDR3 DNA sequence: TGTGCCAGCAGCCATGGACCTAAAGAGACCCAGTACTTC. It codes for CASSHGPKETQYF.

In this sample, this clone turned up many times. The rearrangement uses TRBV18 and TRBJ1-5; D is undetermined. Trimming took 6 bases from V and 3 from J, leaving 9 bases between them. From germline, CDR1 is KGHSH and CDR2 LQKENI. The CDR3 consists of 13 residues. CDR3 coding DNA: TGTGCCAGCTCCGTTTTAGACAATCAGCCCCAGCATTTT. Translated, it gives CASSVLDNQPQHF. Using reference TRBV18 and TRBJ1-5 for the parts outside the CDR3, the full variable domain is NAGVMQNPRHLVRRRGQEARLRCSPMKGHSHVYWYRQLPEEGLKFMVYLQKENIIDESGMPKERFSAEFPKEGPSILRIQQVVRGDSAAYFCASSVLDNQPQHFGDGTRLSIL.

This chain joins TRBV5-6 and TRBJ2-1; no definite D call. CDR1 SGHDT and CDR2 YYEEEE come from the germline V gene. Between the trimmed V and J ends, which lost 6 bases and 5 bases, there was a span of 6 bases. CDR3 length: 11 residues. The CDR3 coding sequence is TGTGCCAGCACCCTAGACAATGAGCAGTTCTTC. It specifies CASTLDNEQFF.

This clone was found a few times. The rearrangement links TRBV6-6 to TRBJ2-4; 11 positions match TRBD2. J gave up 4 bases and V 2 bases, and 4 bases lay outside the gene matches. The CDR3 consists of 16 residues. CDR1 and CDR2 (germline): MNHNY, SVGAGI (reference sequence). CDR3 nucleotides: TGTGCCAGCAGTTACGCTCGACTAGCGGGGAAAAACATTCAGTACTTC. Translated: CASSYARLAGKNIQYF.

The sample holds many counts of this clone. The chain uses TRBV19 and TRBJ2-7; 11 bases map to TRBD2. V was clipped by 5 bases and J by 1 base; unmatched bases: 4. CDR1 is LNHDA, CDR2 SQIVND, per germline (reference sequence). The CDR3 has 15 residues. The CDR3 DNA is TGTGCCAGTAGTGCTAGCGGGAGGATTTCCTACGAGCAGTACTTC. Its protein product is CASSASGRISYEQYF.

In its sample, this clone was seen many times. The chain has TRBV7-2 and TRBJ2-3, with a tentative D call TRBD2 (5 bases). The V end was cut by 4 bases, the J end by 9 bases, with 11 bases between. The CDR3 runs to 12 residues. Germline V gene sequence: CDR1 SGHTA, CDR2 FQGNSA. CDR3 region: CASSSSRRTQYF. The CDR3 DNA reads TGTGCCAGCAGCTCGAGTAGGAGGACGCAGTATTTT.

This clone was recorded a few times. The CDR3 is CASSTGQNTGELFF. CDR3 DNA: TGTGCCAGTAGTACCGGACAGAACACCGGGGAGCTGTTTTTT. V usage is TRBV19 and J usage is TRBJ2-2, with D maybe TRBD1 (5 bases). The V gene lost 4 bases and the J gene lost 1 base, with 7 bases spanning the gap. This CDR3 is 14 amino acids long. Germline V CDR1 and CDR2: LNHDA, SQIVND (reference sequence).

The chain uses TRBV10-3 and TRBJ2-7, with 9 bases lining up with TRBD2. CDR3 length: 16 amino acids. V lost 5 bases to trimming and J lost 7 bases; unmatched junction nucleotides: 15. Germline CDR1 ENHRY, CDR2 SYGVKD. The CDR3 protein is CAISTAGSGSSREQYF. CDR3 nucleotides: TGTGCCATCAGTACGGCGGGTAGCGGGAGCTCCCGGGAGCAGTACTTC.

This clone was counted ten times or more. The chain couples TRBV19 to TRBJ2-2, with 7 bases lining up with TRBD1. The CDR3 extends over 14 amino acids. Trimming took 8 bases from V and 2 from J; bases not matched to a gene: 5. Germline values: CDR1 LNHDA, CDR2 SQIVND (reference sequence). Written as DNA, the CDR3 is TGTGCCAGTCGATGGGACAGAAACACCGGGGAGCTGTTTTTT. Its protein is CASRWDRNTGELFF. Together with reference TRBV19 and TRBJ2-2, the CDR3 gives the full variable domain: DGGITQSPKYLFRKEGQNVTLSCEQNLNHDAMYWYRQDPGQGLRLIYYSQIVNDFQKGDIAEGYSVSREKKESFPLTVTSAQKNPTAFYLCASRWDRNTGELFFGEGSRLTVL.